These 2 T cell receptor beta chains share one sample of origin, sequenced in a study of T cell changes during pregnancy in multiple sclerosis. This table comes from immunoSEQ multiplex PCR, and its TCRdb copy is limited to in-frame clones, with some not included. Of 50,000 to 70,000 clones listed, nearly 95% are singletons. The sample was peripheral blood, taken in the first trimester of pregnancy. All receptors derive from a female donor with multiple sclerosis, enrolled in a pregnancy study.

This clone occurred a few times. For the CDR3, the DNA is TGTGCCATGAGGGAGGACCCGAACACTGAAGCTTTCTTT. This sequence encodes CAMREDPNTEAFF. V is TRBV7-9 and J is TRBJ1-1; D uncertain. Trimming removed 10 bases from V and 1 base from J, with 13 bases in between. The CDR3 runs 13 residues. CDR1 is SEHNR, CDR2 FQNEAQ, per germline (reference sequence).

The chain links TRBV4-3 to TRBJ2-7; D unclear. Trimming took off 0 bases at V and 2 bases at J, with 5 bases between the two ends. The CDR3 sequence is 13 residues long. Germline CDR1 and CDR2: LGHNA and YSLEER. In nucleotides, the CDR3 is TGCGCCAGCAGCCAAGATTTAACCTACGAGCAGTACTTC. Translating it yields CASSQDLTYEQYF.